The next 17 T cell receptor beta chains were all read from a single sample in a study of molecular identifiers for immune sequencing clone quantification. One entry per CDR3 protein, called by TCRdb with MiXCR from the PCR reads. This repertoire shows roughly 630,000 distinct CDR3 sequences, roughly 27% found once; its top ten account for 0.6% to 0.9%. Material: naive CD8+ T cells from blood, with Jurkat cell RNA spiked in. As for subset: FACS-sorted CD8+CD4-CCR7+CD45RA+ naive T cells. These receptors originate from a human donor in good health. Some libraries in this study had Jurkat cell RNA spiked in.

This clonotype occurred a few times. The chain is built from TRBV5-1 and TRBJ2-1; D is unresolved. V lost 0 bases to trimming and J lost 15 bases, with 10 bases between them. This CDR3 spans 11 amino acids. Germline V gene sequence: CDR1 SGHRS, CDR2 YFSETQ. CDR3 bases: TGCGCCAGCAGCTTGGCATCATTTGCGTTCTTC. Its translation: CASSLASFAFF.

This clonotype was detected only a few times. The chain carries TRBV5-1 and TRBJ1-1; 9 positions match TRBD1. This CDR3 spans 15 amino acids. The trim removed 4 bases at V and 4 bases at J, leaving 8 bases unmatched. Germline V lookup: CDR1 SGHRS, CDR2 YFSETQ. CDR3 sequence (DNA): TGCGCCAGCAGCCTTTCCGGGACAGGGTCCACTGAAGCTTTCTTT. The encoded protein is CASSLSGTGSTEAFF.

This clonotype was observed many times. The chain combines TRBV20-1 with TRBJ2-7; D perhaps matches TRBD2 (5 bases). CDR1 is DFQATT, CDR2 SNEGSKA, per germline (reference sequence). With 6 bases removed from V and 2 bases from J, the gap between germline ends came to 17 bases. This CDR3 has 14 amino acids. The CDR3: CSAADFGLPYEQYF. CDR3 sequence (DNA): TGCAGTGCAGCGGATTTCGGATTACCCTACGAGCAGTACTTC.

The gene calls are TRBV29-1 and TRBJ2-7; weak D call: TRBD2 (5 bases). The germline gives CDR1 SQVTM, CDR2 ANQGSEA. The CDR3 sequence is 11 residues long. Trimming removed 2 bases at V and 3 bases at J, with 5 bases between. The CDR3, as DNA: TGCAGCGTTGAACGGGACTACGAGCAGTACTTC. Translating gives CSVERDYEQYF.

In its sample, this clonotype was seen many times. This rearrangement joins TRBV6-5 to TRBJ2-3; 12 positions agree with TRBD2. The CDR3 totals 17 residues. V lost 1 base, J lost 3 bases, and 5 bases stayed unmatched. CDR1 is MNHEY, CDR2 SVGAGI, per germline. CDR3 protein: CASSYLTTSGRTDTQYF. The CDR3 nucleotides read TGTGCCAGCAGTTACTTGACGACTAGCGGGAGAACAGATACGCAGTATTTT.

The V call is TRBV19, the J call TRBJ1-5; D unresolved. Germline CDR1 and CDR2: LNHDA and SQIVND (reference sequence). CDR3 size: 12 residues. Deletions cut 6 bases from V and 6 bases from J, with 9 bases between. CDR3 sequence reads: CASSGEGQPQHF. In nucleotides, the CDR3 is TGTGCCAGTAGCGGGGAGGGTCAGCCCCAGCATTTT.

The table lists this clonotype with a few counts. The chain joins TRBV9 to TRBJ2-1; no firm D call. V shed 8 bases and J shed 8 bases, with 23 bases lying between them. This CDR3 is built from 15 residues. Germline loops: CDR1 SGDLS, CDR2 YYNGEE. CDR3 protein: CASSPQNPHSYEQFF. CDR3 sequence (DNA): TGTGCCAGTAGCCCCCAAAATCCCCACAGCTATGAGCAGTTCTTC.

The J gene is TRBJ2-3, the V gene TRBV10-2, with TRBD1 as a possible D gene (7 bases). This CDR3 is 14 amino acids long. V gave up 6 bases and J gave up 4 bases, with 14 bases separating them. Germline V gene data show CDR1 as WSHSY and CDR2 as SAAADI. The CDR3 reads CASSRQGGSDTQYF. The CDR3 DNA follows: TGCGCCAGCAGCCGACAGGGAGGATCAGATACGCAGTATTTT.

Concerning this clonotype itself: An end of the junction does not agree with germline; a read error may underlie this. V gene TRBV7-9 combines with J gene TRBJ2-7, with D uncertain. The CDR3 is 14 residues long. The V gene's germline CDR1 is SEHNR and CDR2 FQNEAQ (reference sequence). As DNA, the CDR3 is TGTGCCAGCAGCTTAATCCCGGCAGCATACGAGCGGTACTTC. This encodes CASSLIPAAYERYF.

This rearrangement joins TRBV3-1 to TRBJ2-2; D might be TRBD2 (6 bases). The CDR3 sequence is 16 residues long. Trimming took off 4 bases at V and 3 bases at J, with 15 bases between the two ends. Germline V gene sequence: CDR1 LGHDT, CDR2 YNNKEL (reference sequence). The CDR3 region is CASSPRRADDTGELFF. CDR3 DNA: TGTGCCAGCAGCCCAAGGAGGGCGGACGACACCGGGGAGCTGTTTTTT.

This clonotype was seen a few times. This CDR3 reads CASSFFAGMVSSYNSPLHF. CDR3 bases: TGTGCCAGCAGCTTCTTCGCAGGAATGGTGAGCTCCTATAATTCACCCCTCCACTTT. The V call is TRBV7-9, the J call TRBJ1-6; no firm D call. Trimming left V 3 bases short and J 0 bases short, with 18 bases between. The CDR3 is made up of 19 amino acids. Germline assignment: CDR1 SEHNR and CDR2 FQNEAQ (reference sequence).

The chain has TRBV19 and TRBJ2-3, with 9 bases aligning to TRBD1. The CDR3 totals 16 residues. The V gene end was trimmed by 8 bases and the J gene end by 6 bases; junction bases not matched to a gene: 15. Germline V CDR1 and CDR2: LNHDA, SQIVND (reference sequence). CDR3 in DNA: TGTGCCAGTTCTACCTCCTTCACAGGGGGCATGGATACGCAGTATTTT. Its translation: CASSTSFTGGMDTQYF. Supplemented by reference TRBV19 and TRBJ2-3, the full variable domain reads DGGITQSPKYLFRKEGQNVTLSCEQNLNHDAMYWYRQDPGQGLRLIYYSQIVNDFQKGDIAEGYSVSREKKESFPLTVTSAQKNPTAFYLCASSTSFTGGMDTQYFGPGTRLTVL.

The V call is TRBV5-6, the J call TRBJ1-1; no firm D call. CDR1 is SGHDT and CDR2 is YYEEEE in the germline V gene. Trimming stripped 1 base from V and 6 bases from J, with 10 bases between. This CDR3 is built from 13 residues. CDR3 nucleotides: TGTGCCAGCAGCTTGCCAGGTAGGGCTGAAGCTTTCTTT. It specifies CASSLPGRAEAFF. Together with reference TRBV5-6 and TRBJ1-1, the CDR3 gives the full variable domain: DAGVTQSPTHLIKTRGQQVTLRCSPKSGHDTVSWYQQALGQGPQFIFQYYEEEERQRGNFPDRFSGHQFPNYSSELNVNALLLGDSALYLCASSLPGRAEAFFGQGTRLTVV.

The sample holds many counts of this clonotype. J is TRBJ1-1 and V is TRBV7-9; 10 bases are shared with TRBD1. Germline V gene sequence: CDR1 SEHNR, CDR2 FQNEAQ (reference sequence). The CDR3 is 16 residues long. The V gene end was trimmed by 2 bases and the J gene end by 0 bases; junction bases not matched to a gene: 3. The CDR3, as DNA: TGTGCCAGCAGCTTATGGACAGGGGGACTGAACACTGAAGCTTTCTTT. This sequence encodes CASSLWTGGLNTEAFF.

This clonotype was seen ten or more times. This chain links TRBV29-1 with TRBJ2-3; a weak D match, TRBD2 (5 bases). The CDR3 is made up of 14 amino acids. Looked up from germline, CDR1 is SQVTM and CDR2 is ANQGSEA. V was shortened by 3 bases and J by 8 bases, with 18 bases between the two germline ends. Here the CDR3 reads CSVDSGVSQTTQYF. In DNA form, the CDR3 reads TGCAGCGTTGATTCCGGGGTATCACAGACTACGCAGTATTTT.

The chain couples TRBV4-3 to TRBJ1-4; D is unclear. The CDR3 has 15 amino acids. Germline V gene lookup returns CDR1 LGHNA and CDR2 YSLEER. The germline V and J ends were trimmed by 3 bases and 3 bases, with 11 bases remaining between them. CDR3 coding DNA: TGCGCCAGCAGCCAGGAGACATTGGCTAATGAAAAACTGTTTTTT. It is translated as CASSQETLANEKLFF.

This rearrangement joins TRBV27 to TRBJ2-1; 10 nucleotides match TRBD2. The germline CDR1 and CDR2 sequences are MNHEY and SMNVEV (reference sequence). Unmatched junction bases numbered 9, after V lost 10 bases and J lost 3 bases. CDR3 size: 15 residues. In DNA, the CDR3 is TGTGCCACCGGGGGGGTAGCGGGGGGCTACAATGAGCAGTTCTTC. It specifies CATGGVAGGYNEQFF.